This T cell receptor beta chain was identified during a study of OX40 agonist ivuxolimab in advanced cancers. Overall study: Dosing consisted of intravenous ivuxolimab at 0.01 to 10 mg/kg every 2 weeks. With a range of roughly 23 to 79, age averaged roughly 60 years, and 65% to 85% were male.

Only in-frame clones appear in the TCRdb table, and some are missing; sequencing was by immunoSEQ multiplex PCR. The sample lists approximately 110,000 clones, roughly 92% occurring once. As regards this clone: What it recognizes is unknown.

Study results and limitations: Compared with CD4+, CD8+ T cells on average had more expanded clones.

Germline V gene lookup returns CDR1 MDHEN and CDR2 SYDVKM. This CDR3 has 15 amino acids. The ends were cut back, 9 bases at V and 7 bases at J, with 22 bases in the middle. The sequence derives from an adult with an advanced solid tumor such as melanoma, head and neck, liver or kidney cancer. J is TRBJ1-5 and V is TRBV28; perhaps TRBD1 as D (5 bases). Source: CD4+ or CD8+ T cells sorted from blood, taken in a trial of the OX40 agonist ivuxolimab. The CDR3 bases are TGTGCCAGTCTCCCCCAGGGAAGGGAGGGACAGCCCCAGCATTTT. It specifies CASLPQGREGQPQHF.